The clone carrying this T cell receptor (beta chain) occurred once. The data are from a study of T cell changes during pregnancy in multiple sclerosis. The CDR3 contains 14 residues. From germline, CDR1 is MNHNS and CDR2 SASEGT. Deletions cut 4 bases from V and 5 bases from J, with 14 bases between. Measured with immunoSEQ multiplex PCR; TCRdb has only the in-frame clones, and not every one. The sample shows about 59,000 clones, 93% of them seen only once. Sequenced here: CD4+ T cells from peripheral blood mononuclear cells, sampled before pregnancy. This rearrangement joins TRBV6-1 to TRBJ2-5; D might be TRBD1 (6 bases). The sequence was obtained from a female donor with multiple sclerosis, enrolled in a pregnancy study. In DNA form, the CDR3 reads TGTGCCAGCAGTGGGTACAGGGTAGGTGAGACCCAGTACTTC. It specifies CASSGYRVGETQYF.